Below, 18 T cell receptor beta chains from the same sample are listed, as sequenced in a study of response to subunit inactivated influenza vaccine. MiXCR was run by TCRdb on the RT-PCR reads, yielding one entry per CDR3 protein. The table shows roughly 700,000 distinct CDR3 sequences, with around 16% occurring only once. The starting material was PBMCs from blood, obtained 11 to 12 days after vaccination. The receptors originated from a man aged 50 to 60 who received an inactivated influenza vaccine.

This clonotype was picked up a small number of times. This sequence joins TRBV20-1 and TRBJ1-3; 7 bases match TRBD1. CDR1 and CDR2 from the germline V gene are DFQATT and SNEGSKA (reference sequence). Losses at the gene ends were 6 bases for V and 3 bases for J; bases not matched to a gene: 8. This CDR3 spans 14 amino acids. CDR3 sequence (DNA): TGCAGTGCCAAAAATAGGGGGCATGGAAACACCATATATTTT. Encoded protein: CSAKNRGHGNTIYF.

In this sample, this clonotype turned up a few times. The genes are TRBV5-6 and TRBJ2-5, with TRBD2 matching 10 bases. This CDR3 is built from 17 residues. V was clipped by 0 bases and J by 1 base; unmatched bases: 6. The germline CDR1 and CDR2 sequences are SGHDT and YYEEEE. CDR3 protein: CASSLEASGSLQETQYF. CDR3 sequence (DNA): TGTGCCAGCAGCTTGGAGGCTAGCGGGAGCCTCCAAGAGACCCAGTACTTC.

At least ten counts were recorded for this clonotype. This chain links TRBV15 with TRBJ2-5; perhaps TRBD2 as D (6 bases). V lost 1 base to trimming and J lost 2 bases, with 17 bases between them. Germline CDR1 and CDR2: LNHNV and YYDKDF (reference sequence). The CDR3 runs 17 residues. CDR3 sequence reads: CATSRALVAVAQETQYF. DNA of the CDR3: TGTGCCACCAGCAGAGCTTTGGTAGCGGTGGCACAAGAGACCCAGTACTTC.

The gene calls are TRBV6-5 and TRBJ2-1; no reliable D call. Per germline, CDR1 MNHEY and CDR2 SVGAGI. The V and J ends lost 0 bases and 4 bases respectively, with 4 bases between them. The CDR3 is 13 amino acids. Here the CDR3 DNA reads TGTGCCAGCAGTTACTCACTATACAATGAGCAGTTCTTC. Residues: CASSYSLYNEQFF.

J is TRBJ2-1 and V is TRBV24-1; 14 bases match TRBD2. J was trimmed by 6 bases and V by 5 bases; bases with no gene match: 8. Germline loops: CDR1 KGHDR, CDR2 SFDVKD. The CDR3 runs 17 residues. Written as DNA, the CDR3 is TGTGCCACCAGTGCCCTGGTGACTAGCGGGAGGGTCAATGAGCAGTTCTTC. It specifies CATSALVTSGRVNEQFF.

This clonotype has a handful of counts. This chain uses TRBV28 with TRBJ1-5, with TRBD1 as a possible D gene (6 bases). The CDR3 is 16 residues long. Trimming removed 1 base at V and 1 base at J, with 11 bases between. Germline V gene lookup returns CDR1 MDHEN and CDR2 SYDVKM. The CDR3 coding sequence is TGTGCCAGCAGTTTATTCGGCCAGGGGAGCAATCAGCCCCAGCATTTT. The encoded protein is CASSLFGQGSNQPQHF.

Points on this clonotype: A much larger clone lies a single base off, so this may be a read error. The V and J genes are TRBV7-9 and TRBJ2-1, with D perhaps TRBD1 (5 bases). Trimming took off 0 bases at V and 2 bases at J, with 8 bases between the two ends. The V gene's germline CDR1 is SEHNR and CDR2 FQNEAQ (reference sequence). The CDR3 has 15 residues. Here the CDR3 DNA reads TGTGCCAGCAGCTTAGCCCCAGGGACCTACAATGAGCAGTTCTTC. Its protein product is CASSLAPGTYNEQFF.

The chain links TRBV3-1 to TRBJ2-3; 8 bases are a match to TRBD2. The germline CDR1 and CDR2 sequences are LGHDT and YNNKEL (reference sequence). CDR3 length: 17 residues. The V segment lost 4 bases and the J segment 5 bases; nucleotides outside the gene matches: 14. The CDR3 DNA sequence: TGTGCCAGCAGCCCCATTCCCCGAGCGGGAGAAATAGATACGCAGTATTTT. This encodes CASSPIPRAGEIDTQYF.

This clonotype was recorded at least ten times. The CDR3 loop reads CASSVGGQGPQHF. In DNA form, the CDR3 reads TGTGCCAGCAGCGTGGGGGGACAGGGTCCCCAGCATTTT. The chain has TRBV7-2 and TRBJ1-5; 9 bases match TRBD1. The junction had 6 bases not matched to a gene; V was cut back by 5 bases and J by 10 bases. CDR1 and CDR2 (germline): SGHTA, FQGNSA. The CDR3 covers 13 residues.

The CDR3 DNA reads TGTGCCAGCAGAAAACAGGGGGTAGGCACAGATACGCAGTATTTT. Its translation is CASRKQGVGTDTQYF. The chain is built from TRBV6-2 or TRBV6-3 and TRBJ2-3; 8 nucleotides align to TRBD1. The V segment lost 6 bases and the J segment 1 base; nucleotides outside the gene matches: 6. This CDR3 has 15 amino acids. Germline loops: CDR1 MNHEY, CDR2 SVGEGT.

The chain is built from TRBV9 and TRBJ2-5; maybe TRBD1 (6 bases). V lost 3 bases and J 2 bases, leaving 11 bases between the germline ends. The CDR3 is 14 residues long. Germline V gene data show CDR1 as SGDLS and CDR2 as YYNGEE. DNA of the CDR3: TGTGCCAGCAGCGCCGGGACAAAACAAGAGACCCAGTACTTC. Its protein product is CASSAGTKQETQYF.

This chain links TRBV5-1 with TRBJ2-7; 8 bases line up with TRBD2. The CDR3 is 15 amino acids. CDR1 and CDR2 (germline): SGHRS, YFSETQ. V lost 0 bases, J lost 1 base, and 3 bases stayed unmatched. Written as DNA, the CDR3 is TGCGCCAGCAGCTTGGTTGGACTAGCTTCCTACGAGCAGTACTTC. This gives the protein CASSLVGLASYEQYF. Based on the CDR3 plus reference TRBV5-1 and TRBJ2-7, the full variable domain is KAGVTQTPRYLIKTRGQQVTLSCSPISGHRSVSWYQQTPGQGLQFLFEYFSETQRNKGNFPGRFSGRQFSNSRSEMNVSTLELGDSALYLCASSLVGLASYEQYFGPGTRLTVT.

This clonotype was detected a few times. DNA for the CDR3: TGTGCCAGCAGCAACGCAGGGCTCACTGAAGCTTTCTTT. It yields the protein CASSNAGLTEAFF. The rearrangement links TRBV21-1 to TRBJ1-1. TRBV21-1 is a documented pseudogene. CDR3 size: 13 residues.

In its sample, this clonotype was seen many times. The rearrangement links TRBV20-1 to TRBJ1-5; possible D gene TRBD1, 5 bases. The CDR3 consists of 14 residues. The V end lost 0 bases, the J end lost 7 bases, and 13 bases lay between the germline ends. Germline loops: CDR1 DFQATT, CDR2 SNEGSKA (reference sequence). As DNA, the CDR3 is TGCAGTGCTAGAGATTTGCAAGGGGTCCAGCCCCAGCATTTT. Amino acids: CSARDLQGVQPQHF.

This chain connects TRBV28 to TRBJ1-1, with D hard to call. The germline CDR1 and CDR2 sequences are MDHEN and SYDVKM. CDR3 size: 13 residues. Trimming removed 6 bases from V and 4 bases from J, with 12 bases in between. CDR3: CASRPGLSTEAFF. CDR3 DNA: TGTGCCAGCAGGCCCGGGTTGAGCACTGAAGCTTTCTTT.

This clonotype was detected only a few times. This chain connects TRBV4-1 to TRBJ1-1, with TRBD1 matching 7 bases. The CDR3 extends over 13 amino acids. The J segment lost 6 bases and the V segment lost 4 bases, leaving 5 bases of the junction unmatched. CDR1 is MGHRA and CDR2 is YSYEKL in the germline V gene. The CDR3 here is CASSLTGVAEAFF. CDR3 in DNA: TGCGCCAGCAGCCTCACAGGGGTAGCTGAAGCTTTCTTT.

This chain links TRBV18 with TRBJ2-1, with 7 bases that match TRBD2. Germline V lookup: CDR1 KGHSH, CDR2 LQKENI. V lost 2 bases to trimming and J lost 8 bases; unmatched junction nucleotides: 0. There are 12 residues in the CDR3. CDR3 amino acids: CASSPGLDEQFF. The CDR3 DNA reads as TGTGCCAGCTCACCAGGACTAGATGAGCAGTTCTTC. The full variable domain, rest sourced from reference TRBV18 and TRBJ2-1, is NAGVMQNPRHLVRRRGQEARLRCSPMKGHSHVYWYRQLPEEGLKFMVYLQKENIIDESGMPKERFSAEFPKEGPSILRIQQVVRGDSAAYFCASSPGLDEQFFGPGTRLTVL.

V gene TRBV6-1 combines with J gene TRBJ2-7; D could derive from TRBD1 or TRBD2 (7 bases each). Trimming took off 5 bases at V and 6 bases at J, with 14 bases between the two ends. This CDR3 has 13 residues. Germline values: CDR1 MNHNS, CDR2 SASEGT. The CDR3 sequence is CASSRQGGFEQYF. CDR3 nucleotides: TGTGCCAGCAGTAGACAGGGAGGGTTCGAGCAGTACTTC.